Following are 15 T cell receptor beta chains from one sample sequenced in a study of cytomegalovirus exposure and HLA in healthy donors. The PCR was carried out with 60 Vbeta primers and 13 Jbeta primers. The repertoire was sequenced with immunoSEQ multiplex PCR; TCRdb's copy has only in-frame clones and lacks some. The table has 120,000 or so clones, approximately 77% seen once; the top ten hold about 2%. The specimen sequenced was PBMCs. These TCRs come from a man younger than 35 in good health and CMV-seronegative.

The chain has TRBV6-1 and TRBJ1-2; D call uncertain. CDR1 and CDR2 (germline): MNHNS, SASEGT. V was cut by 1 base and J by 2 bases, with 5 bases left in between. This CDR3 has 13 amino acids. CDR3 protein: CASSEELNYGYTF. CDR3 bases: TGTGCCAGCAGTGAAGAGCTCAACTATGGCTACACCTTC.

The rearrangement joins TRBV21-1 to TRBJ2-7; the D call TRBD2 from the table was never checked on the DNA. TRBV21-1 is classified as a pseudogene. The CDR3 totals 13 residues. The CDR3 bases are TGTGCCAGCACCCTTGAGTATGCCTACGAGCAGTACTTC. As protein: CASTLEYAYEQYF.

The chain uses TRBV4-1 and TRBJ1-2, with D maybe TRBD1 (5 bases). CDR1 is MGHRA and CDR2 is YSYEKL in the germline V gene. CDR3 size: 14 residues. The V end was cut by 3 bases, the J end by 6 bases, with 14 bases between. CDR3: CASSHTQVIDGYTF. As DNA, the CDR3 is TGCGCCAGCAGCCACACACAGGTTATTGATGGCTACACCTTC.

This chain connects TRBV6-5 to TRBJ1-3, with a weak D call TRBD1 (5 bases). The CDR3 spans 13 residues. The V end lost 6 bases, the J end lost 3 bases, and 9 bases lay between the germline ends. Germline CDR1 MNHEY, CDR2 SVGAGI. CDR3 region: CASSAGVGNTIYF. CDR3 in DNA: TGTGCCAGCAGCGCGGGGGTTGGAAACACCATATATTTT.

In this sample, this clone turned up a few times. The rearrangement joins TRBV19 to TRBJ2-4; TRBD1 matches 9 bases. V was pared by 8 bases and J by 4 bases, with 9 bases of the junction left unmatched. The CDR3 consists of 15 residues. The germline gives CDR1 LNHDA, CDR2 SQIVND (reference sequence). The CDR3 DNA reads TGTGCCAGTCTCCTCACGGGGACAGGGAAAAACATTCAGTACTTC. This translates into CASLLTGTGKNIQYF.

The CDR3 protein is CASSEAWRGLNTEAFF. The CDR3 DNA reads as TGTGCCAGCAGTGAAGCGTGGAGGGGCCTGAACACTGAAGCTTTCTTT. This chain joins TRBV2 and TRBJ1-1, with TRBD1 as a possible D gene (5 bases). V was shortened by 0 bases and J by 0 bases, with 11 bases between the two germline ends. CDR3 length: 16 residues. Looked up from germline, CDR1 is SNHLY and CDR2 is FYNNEI.

This chain links TRBV13 with TRBJ2-1, with 16 positions matching TRBD2. Germline loops: CDR1 PRHDT, CDR2 FYEKMQ (reference sequence). The CDR3 loop spans 19 amino acids. The J segment lost 0 bases and the V segment lost 3 bases, leaving 5 bases of the junction unmatched. This chain's CDR3 is CASSLGLAGGYSSYNEQFF. CDR3 DNA: TGTGCCAGCAGCTTGGGACTAGCGGGGGGGTATAGCTCCTACAATGAGCAGTTCTTC. The full variable domain, its missing parts supplied by reference TRBV13 and TRBJ2-1, is AAGVIQSPRHLIKEKRETATLKCYPIPRHDTVYWYQQGPGQDPQFLISFYEKMQSDKGSIPDRFSAQQFSDYHSELNMSSLELGDSALYFCASSLGLAGGYSSYNEQFFGPGTRLTVL.

The chain carries TRBV19 and TRBJ1-1; 7 positions match TRBD1. The V segment lost 5 bases and the J segment 5 bases; nucleotides outside the gene matches: 8. The CDR3 covers 14 residues. Germline assignment: CDR1 LNHDA and CDR2 SQIVND (reference sequence). CDR3 nucleotide sequence: TGTGCCAGTAGTGCACAGGGGAGGTGGACTGAAGCTTTCTTT. As protein: CASSAQGRWTEAFF.

This clone has a single count. This sequence joins TRBV29-1 and TRBJ2-7, with 7 bases lining up with TRBD2. This CDR3 has 14 residues. CDR1 is SQVTM, CDR2 ANQGSEA, per germline. J was trimmed by 1 base and V by 6 bases; bases with no gene match: 9. The CDR3 bases are TGCAGCGTCGGACGGGGGGTTCTTTCCTACGAGCAGTACTTC. Amino acid sequence: CSVGRGVLSYEQYF.

This clone has a single count. The CDR3 coding sequence is TGTGCCAGCAGCCAGGCAGGGGGCGCGAACTATGGCTACACCTTC. Amino acids: CASSQAGGANYGYTF. V gene TRBV4-2 combines with J gene TRBJ1-2; 8 nucleotides align to TRBD1. Germline V gene lookup returns CDR1 LGHNA and CDR2 YNFKEQ. This CDR3 spans 15 amino acids. J gave up 2 bases and V 3 bases, and 5 bases lay outside the gene matches.

V usage is TRBV5-4 and J usage is TRBJ2-3; 7 nucleotides line up with TRBD1. Trimming cost V 5 bases and J 3 bases; bases outside gene matches: 3. Germline V lookup: CDR1 SGHNT, CDR2 YYREEE (reference sequence). This CDR3 is built from 13 residues. The CDR3 DNA sequence: TGTGCCAGCAGTTCGACAGGGACAGATACGCAGTATTTT. Translated: CASSSTGTDTQYF.

This rearrangement joins TRBV29-1 to TRBJ1-1; D is undetermined. The germline gives CDR1 SQVTM, CDR2 ANQGSEA. Trimming removed 4 bases at V and 0 bases at J, with 9 bases between. The CDR3 is 13 amino acids. CDR3 loop: CSVASRMNTEAFF. The CDR3 DNA reads TGCAGCGTTGCGAGCAGGATGAACACTGAAGCTTTCTTT.

This clone was seen a few times. The chain combines TRBV5-1 with TRBJ1-2; D uncertain. Trimming shortened V by 0 bases and J by 1 base, and 7 bases separated the two germline ends. The CDR3 contains 14 residues. The germline gives CDR1 SGHRS, CDR2 YFSETQ. In nucleotides, the CDR3 is TGCGCCAGCAGCTTGGGGGAGATTAACTATGGCTACACCTTC. As protein: CASSLGEINYGYTF. The full variable domain, with the rest looked up from reference TRBV5-1 and TRBJ1-2, is KAGVTQTPRYLIKTRGQQVTLSCSPISGHRSVSWYQQTPGQGLQFLFEYFSETQRNKGNFPGRFSGRQFSNSRSEMNVSTLELGDSALYLCASSLGEINYGYTFGSGTRLTVV.

The genes are TRBV7-8 and TRBJ1-6, with D possibly being TRBD1 (5 bases). CDR3 length: 15 amino acids. Trimming cost V 1 base and J 9 bases, with 13 bases left between them. In germline, CDR1 is SGHVS, CDR2 FQNEAQ. CDR3 protein: CASSLVLAGGSPLHF. The CDR3, as DNA: TGTGCCAGCAGCTTAGTCCTGGCGGGGGGTTCACCCCTCCACTTT.

The chain has TRBV18 and TRBJ1-6, with a weak D call TRBD1 (6 bases). The CDR3 covers 15 residues. V gave up 3 bases and J gave up 7 bases, with 13 bases separating them. Per the germline V gene, CDR1 is KGHSH and CDR2 is LQKENI. Here the CDR3 reads CASSPDQQGNSPLHF. CDR3 sequence (DNA): TGTGCCAGCTCACCCGATCAGCAGGGGAATTCACCCCTCCACTTT.